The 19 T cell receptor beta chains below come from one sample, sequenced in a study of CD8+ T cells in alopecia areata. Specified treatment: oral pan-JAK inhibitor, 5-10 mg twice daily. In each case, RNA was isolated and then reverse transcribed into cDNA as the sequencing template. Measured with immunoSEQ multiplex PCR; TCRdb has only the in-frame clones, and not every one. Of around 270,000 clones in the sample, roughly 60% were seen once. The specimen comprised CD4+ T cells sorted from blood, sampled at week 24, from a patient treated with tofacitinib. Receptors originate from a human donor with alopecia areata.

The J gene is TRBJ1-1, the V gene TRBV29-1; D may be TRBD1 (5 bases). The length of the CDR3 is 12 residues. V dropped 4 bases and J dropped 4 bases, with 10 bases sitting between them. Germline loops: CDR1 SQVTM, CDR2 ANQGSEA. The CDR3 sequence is CSVVRGGTEAFF. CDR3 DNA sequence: TGCAGCGTTGTACGGGGGGGCACTGAAGCTTTCTTT. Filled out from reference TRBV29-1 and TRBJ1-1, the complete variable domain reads SAVISQKPSRDICQRGTSLTIQCQVDSQVTMMFWYRQQPGQSLTLIATANQGSEATYESGFVIDKFPISRPNLTFSTLTVSNMSPEDSSIYLCSVVRGGTEAFFGQGTRLTVV.

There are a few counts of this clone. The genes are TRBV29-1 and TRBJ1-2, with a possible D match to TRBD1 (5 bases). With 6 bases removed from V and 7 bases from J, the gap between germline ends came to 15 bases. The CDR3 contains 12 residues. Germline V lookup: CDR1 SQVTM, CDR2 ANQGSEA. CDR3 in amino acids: CSVRPGVAGYTF. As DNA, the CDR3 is TGCAGCGTACGGCCGGGGGTGGCTGGCTACACCTTC.

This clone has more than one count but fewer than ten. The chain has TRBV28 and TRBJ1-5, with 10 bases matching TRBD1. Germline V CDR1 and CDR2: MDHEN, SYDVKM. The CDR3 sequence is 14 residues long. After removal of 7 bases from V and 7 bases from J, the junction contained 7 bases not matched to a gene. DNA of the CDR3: TGTGCCAGCACCCCGACAGGGGGCGGACAGCCCCAGCATTTT. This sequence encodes CASTPTGGGQPQHF.

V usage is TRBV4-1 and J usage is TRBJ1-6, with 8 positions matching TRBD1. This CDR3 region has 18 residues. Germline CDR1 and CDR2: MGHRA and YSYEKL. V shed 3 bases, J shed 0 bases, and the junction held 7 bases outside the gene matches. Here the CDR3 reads CASSQDDRGSSYNSPLHF. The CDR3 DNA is TGCGCCAGCAGCCAGGATGACAGGGGAAGCTCCTATAATTCACCCCTCCACTTT.

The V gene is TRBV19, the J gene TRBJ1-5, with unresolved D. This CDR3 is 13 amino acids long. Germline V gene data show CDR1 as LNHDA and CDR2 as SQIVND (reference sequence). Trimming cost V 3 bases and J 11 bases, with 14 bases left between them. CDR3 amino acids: CASSIRTDVTQHF. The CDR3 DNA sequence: TGTGCCAGTAGTATTCGGACCGACGTTACCCAGCATTTT.

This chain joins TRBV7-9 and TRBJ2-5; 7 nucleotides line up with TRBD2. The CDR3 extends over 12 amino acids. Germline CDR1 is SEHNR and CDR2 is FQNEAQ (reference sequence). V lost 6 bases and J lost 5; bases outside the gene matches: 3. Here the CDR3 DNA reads TGTGCCAGCAGAACTAGCGCGGAGACCCAGTACTTC. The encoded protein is CASRTSAETQYF.

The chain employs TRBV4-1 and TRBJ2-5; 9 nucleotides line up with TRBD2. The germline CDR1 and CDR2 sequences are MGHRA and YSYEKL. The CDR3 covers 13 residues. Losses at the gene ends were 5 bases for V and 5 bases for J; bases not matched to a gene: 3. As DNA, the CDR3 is TGCGCCAGCAGCTGGACTAGCGTCGAGACCCAGTACTTC. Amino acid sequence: CASSWTSVETQYF.

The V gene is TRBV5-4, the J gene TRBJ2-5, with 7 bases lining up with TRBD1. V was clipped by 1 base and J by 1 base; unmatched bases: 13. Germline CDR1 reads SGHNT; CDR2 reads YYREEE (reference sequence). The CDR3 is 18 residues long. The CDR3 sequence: CASSLRSAGGMAQETQYF. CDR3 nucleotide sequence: TGTGCCAGCAGCTTGAGGTCGGCAGGGGGTATGGCCCAAGAGACCCAGTACTTC.

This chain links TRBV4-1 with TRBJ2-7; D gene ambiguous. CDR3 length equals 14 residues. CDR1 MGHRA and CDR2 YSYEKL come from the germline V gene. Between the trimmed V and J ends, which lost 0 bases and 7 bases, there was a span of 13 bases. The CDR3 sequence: CASSQESALSEQYF. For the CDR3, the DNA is TGCGCCAGCAGCCAAGAATCGGCCCTTAGTGAGCAGTACTTC.

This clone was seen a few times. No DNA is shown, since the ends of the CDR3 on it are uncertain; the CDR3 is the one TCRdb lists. The CDR3 spells CATSRDDRVAGGSGKFF. The chain combines TRBV15 with TRBJ2-1; TRBD2 is the table's D call, not checked against the DNA. A total of 17 residues make up the CDR3, ends included. Per germline, CDR1 LNHNV and CDR2 YYDKDF (reference sequence).

Written as DNA, the CDR3 is TGTGCCAGCAGACTCCTGGGACAGGGAATTTATGGCTACACCTTC. It translates to CASRLLGQGIYGYTF. This chain joins TRBV7-2 and TRBJ1-2; the match to TRBD1 covers 9 bases. The CDR3 sequence is 15 residues long. CDR1 and CDR2 from the germline V gene are SGHTA and FQGNSA. The V segment lost 6 bases and the J segment 5 bases; nucleotides outside the gene matches: 10.

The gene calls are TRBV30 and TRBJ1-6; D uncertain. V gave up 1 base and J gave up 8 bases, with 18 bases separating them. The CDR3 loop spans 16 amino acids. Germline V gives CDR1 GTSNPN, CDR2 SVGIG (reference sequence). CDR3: CAWSELLDLRDSPLHF. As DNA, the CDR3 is TGTGCCTGGAGTGAACTCCTGGACCTTAGGGATTCACCCCTCCACTTT.

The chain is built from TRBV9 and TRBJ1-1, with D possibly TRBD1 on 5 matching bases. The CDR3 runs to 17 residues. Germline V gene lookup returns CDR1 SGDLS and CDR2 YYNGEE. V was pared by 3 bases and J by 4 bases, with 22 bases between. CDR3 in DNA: TGTGCCAGCAGCGCGGGTATCGGGGCCGAAAGTTTCACTGAAGCTTTCTTT. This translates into CASSAGIGAESFTEAFF. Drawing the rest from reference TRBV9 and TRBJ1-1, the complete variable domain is DSGVTQTPKHLITATGQRVTLRCSPRSGDLSVYWYQQSLDQGLQFLIQYYNGEERAKGNILERFSAQQFPDLHSELNLSSLELGDSALYFCASSAGIGAESFTEAFFGQGTRLTVV.

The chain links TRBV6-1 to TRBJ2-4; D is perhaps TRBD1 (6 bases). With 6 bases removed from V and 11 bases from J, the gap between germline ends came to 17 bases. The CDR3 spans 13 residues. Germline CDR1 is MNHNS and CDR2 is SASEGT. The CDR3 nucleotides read TGTGCCAGCAGACCCGGACAGACTGACGTTCAGTACTTC. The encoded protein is CASRPGQTDVQYF.

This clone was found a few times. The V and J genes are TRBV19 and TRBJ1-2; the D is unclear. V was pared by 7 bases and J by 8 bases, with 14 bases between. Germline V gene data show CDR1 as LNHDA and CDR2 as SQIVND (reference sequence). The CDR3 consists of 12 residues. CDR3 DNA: TGTGCCAGTAAAATCGGGTCAAGCGGCTACACCTTC. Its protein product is CASKIGSSGYTF.

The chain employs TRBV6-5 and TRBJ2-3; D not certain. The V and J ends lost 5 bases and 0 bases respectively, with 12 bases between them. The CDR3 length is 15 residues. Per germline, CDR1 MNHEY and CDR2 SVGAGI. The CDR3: CASSLSRSSTDTQYF. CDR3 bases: TGTGCCAGCAGTCTGAGCCGGTCTAGCACAGATACGCAGTATTTT.

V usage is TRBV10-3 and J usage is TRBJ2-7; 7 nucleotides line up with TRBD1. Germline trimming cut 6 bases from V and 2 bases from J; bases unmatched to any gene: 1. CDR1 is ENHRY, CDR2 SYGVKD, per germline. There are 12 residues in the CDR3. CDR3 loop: CAIRDRTYEQYF. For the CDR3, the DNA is TGTGCCATCAGGGACAGGACCTACGAGCAGTACTTC.

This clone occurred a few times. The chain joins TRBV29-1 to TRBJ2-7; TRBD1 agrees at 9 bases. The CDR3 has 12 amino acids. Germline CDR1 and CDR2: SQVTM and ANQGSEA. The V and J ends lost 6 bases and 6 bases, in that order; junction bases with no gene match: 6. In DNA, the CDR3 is TGCAGCGTGGCGGGACAGGGTAGCGAGCAGTACTTC. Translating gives CSVAGQGSEQYF.

Here the CDR3 reads CASRTGVGQQYF. The CDR3 DNA is TGTGCCAGCAGGACCGGGGTGGGACAGCAGTACTTC. The V call is TRBV28, the J call TRBJ2-7, with D possibly being TRBD1 or TRBD2 (5 bases each). Trimming removed 6 bases from V and 8 bases from J, with 14 bases in between. Looked up from germline, CDR1 is MDHEN and CDR2 is SYDVKM. The CDR3 totals 12 residues. Variable domain in full (rest from reference TRBV28 and TRBJ2-7): DVKVTQSSRYLVKRTGEKVFLECVQDMDHENMFWYRQDPGLGLRLIYFSYDVKMKEKGDIPEGYSVSREKKERFSLILESASTNQTSMYLCASRTGVGQQYFGPGTRLTVT.